This T cell receptor (beta chain) was documented in a study of CD8 T cells in Susac syndrome. Reverse transcription of roughly 0.5 to 1 ug RNA was performed with random hexamers. Across 54 Vbeta and 13 Jbeta, TCR beta CDR3 was amplified with immunoSEQ multiplex PCR. MiXCR, applied by TCRdb to the immunoSEQ multiplex PCR reads, yields one record per CDR3 protein. The sample lists 140,000 to 150,000 distinct CDR3 sequences; approximately 95% were seen once. The CDR3 is 15 amino acids. Trimming pared 4 bases from V and 5 bases from J, leaving 17 bases between. Germline V CDR1 and CDR2: MDHEN, SYDVKM. This TCR derives from a human donor with multiple sclerosis. The specimen sequenced was CD4+ T cells from PBMCs. The chain employs TRBV28 and TRBJ2-5; D unresolved. CDR3 DNA sequence: TGTGCCAGCAGTTCGCCGGGCCGCTTCGGGGAGACCCAGTACTTC. Translating it yields CASSSPGRFGETQYF. Supplemented by reference TRBV28 and TRBJ2-5, the full variable domain reads DVKVTQSSRYLVKRTGEKVFLECVQDMDHENMFWYRQDPGLGLRLIYFSYDVKMKEKGDIPEGYSVSREKKERFSLILESASTNQTSMYLCASSSPGRFGETQYFGPGTRLLVL.